These 18 T cell receptor beta chains originate from one sample sequenced in a study of blood T cells in healthy people across ages (dated by TCRdb to about 2015). The library was obtained by 5' RACE. TCRdb names Illumina HiSeq 2500 as the instrument used. A second PCR of 7 to 11 cycles was performed with a sample-barcoded 5' primer and a J-beta primer mix. TCRdb applied fastp at Q25 and MiXCR to the public reads, then kept only in-frame beta chains. Rows matching on CDR3 protein sequence are summarized as one entry with the most common DNA and genes. For this sample there are roughly 1.5 million distinct CDR3 sequences; 35% to 45% appear just once. About 4.1% of the sample is in the top ten clones. Sequencing input: blood. These receptors came from a woman aged 18-29 years in good health.

This chain uses TRBV7-2 with TRBJ1-3; no clear D. In germline, CDR1 is SGHTA, CDR2 FQGNSA. The CDR3 is 15 amino acids. The V and J ends lost 3 bases and 0 bases respectively, with 9 bases between them. The CDR3 sequence is CASSFIEFSGNTIYF. The CDR3 DNA reads TGTGCCAGCAGCTTCATCGAGTTCTCTGGAAACACCATATATTTT. Full variable domain (rest looked up from reference TRBV7-2 and TRBJ1-3): GAGVSQSPSNKVTEKGKDVELRCDPISGHTALYWYRQSLGQGLEFLIYFQGNSAPDKSGLPSDRFSAERTGGSVSTLTIQRTQQEDSAVYLCASSFIEFSGNTIYFGEGSWLTVV.

This clonotype was observed a handful of times. V and J are TRBV7-2 and TRBJ2-4; TRBD2 is a possible D gene (7 bases). The closer fit of TRBJ2-5 to the DNA end suggests the J call may be wrong. Germline CDR1 SGHTA, CDR2 FQGNSA. The CDR3 covers 15 residues. The CDR3 spells CASSLARGPIETQYF. The CDR3 nucleotides are TGTGCCAGCAGCTTAGCGCGGGGGCCAATTGAGACCCAGTACTTC.

This clonotype has only a few counts. V gene TRBV4-1 combines with J gene TRBJ1-4, with D uncertain. Trimming cost V 1 base and J 0 bases, with 3 bases left between them. Germline CDR1 is MGHRA and CDR2 is YSYEKL. This CDR3 is 14 amino acids long. DNA for the CDR3: TGCGCCAGCAGCCAAGCTGCAACTAATGAAAAACTGTTTTTT. It codes for CASSQAATNEKLFF.

The count of this clonotype is one. The gene calls are TRBV12-3 or TRBV12-4 and TRBJ2-7; a possible D gene is TRBD2 (5 bases). Between the trimmed V and J ends, which lost 6 bases and 6 bases, there was a span of 15 bases. There are 13 residues in the CDR3. CDR3 sequence: CASRDGVLGEQYF. CDR3 nucleotide sequence: TGTGCCAGCAGAGACGGGGTACTGGGCGAGCAGTACTTC.

The chain uses TRBV4-3 and TRBJ2-5; 8 nucleotides match TRBD2. The assigned J gene may be wrong: the sequence end matches TRBJ2-7 better. This CDR3 has 15 amino acids. The germline V gene has CDR1 LGHNA and CDR2 YSLEER. CDR3 sequence (DNA): TGCGCCAGCAGCCAATCCCTAGCGGGCCCCTACGAGCAGTACTTC. It yields the protein CASSQSLAGPYEQYF.

This chain joins TRBV6-2 or TRBV6-3 and TRBJ2-3; 8 nucleotides align to TRBD1. CDR3 size: 19 residues. With V trimmed by 0 bases and J by 3 bases, 14 bases remained unmatched. Germline V gives CDR1 MNHEY, CDR2 SVGEGT. This chain's CDR3 is CASSYSSPRDRKRTDTQYF. In DNA, the CDR3 is TGTGCCAGCAGTTACTCGTCCCCCCGGGACAGGAAGAGGACAGATACGCAGTATTTT.

As concerns this clonotype: It may be a read error: a sequence one base away is much more abundant. V usage is TRBV5-1 and J usage is TRBJ2-4, with D hard to call. This CDR3 spans 13 amino acids. Per the germline V gene, CDR1 is SGHRS and CDR2 is YFSETQ. CDR3 region: CANSLEAKNIQYF. CDR3 coding DNA: TGCGCCAACAGCTTGGAGGCCAAAAACATTCAGTACTTC.

The rearrangement joins TRBV29-1 to TRBJ2-1; 7 nucleotides align to TRBD2. Trimming took 6 bases from V and 2 from J; bases not matched to a gene: 7. Germline V gene lookup returns CDR1 SQVTM and CDR2 ANQGSEA. There are 14 residues in the CDR3. CDR3 region: CSVRPAGAYNEQFF. CDR3 sequence (DNA): TGCAGCGTCCGCCCGGCGGGAGCCTACAATGAGCAGTTCTTC.

This clonotype was observed a few times. The CDR3 nucleotides are TGTGCCAGCAGCCGTGACAGGGCGGAAGAGACCCAGTACTTC. This encodes CASSRDRAEETQYF. The chain links TRBV2 to TRBJ2-5; TRBD1 matches at 7 bases. The CDR3 spans 14 residues. Germline assignment: CDR1 SNHLY and CDR2 FYNNEI. J gave up 3 bases and V 6 bases, and 7 bases lay outside the gene matches.

This clonotype was detected a few times. The V gene is TRBV7-2, the J gene TRBJ2-7; tentative D call: TRBD2 (7 bases). V was cut by 0 bases and J by 11 bases, with 14 bases left in between. The germline V gene has CDR1 SGHTA and CDR2 FQGNSA. The CDR3 has 13 residues. CDR3 nucleotide sequence: TGTGCCAGCAGCTTAGCGGGGGGGCGTCAAAAGTACTTC. Its protein product is CASSLAGGRQKYF.

In this sample, this clonotype turned up a few times. The V and J genes are TRBV28 and TRBJ2-3, with 7 nucleotides matching TRBD2. V was pared by 5 bases and J by 5 bases, with 10 bases of the junction left unmatched. This CDR3 region has 15 residues. Germline V CDR1 and CDR2: MDHEN, SYDVKM. The CDR3 here is CASSLLRGRGDTQYF. CDR3 sequence (DNA): TGTGCCAGCAGTCTCCTTCGCGGGAGAGGAGATACGCAGTATTTT. The entire variable domain, with the rest obtained from reference TRBV28 and TRBJ2-3, is as follows: DVKVTQSSRYLVKRTGEKVFLECVQDMDHENMFWYRQDPGLGLRLIYFSYDVKMKEKGDIPEGYSVSREKKERFSLILESASTNQTSMYLCASSLLRGRGDTQYFGPGTRLTVL.

The genes are TRBV29-1 and TRBJ2-3; tentative D call: TRBD1 (6 bases). This CDR3 contains 11 residues. The V end lost 3 bases, the J end lost 7 bases, and 8 bases lay between the germline ends. CDR1 is SQVTM, CDR2 ANQGSEA, per germline. The CDR3 loop is CSVEGAYTQYF. In DNA form, the CDR3 reads TGCAGCGTTGAGGGGGCCTATACGCAGTATTTT.

This clonotype was observed a handful of times. This chain joins TRBV20-1 and TRBJ2-3; TRBD2 is a possible D gene (5 bases). The CDR3 contains 12 residues. Trimming removed 6 bases at V and 5 bases at J, with 12 bases between. From germline, CDR1 is DFQATT and CDR2 SNEGSKA (reference sequence). The chain's CDR3 is CSARRRGDTQYF. The CDR3 DNA sequence: TGCAGTGCAAGGAGGCGTGGAGATACGCAGTATTTT.

As to this clonotype: A much larger clone lies one base from this, so it may be a read error. V is TRBV29-1 and J is TRBJ2-5, with unresolved D. This CDR3 comprises 12 residues. The V gene's germline CDR1 is SQVTM and CDR2 ANQGSEA. V shed 0 bases and J shed 11 bases, with 13 bases lying between them. CDR3 region: CSVEDETEEQYF. The CDR3 region has the DNA TGCAGCGTTGAAGATGAAACGGAAGAGCAGTACTTC.

The V gene is TRBV20-1, the J gene TRBJ2-7, with TRBD2 matching 9 bases. The length of the CDR3 is 17 residues. The V gene end was trimmed by 1 base and the J gene end by 5 bases; junction bases not matched to a gene: 15. CDR1 is DFQATT, CDR2 SNEGSKA, per germline (reference sequence). CDR3 nucleotide sequence: TGCAGTGCTAGAGGTCCCGACGCGGGAGGGCCGTCGCACGAGCAGTACTTC. Its translation is CSARGPDAGGPSHEQYF.

Only a few counts were recorded for this clonotype. The J gene is TRBJ2-3, the V gene TRBV6-5; 9 bases map to TRBD1. The length of the CDR3 is 13 residues. Germline trimming cut 4 bases from V and 10 bases from J; bases unmatched to any gene: 6. Germline CDR1 MNHEY, CDR2 SVGAGI. The CDR3 region is CASSSGQGPAQYF. The CDR3 nucleotides read TGTGCCAGCAGTTCCGGACAGGGGCCTGCGCAGTATTTT.

The rearrangement links TRBV18 to TRBJ1-2; TRBD1 agrees at 10 bases. CDR3 length: 16 residues. Germline V gene data show CDR1 as KGHSH and CDR2 as LQKENI. V gave up 3 bases and J gave up 2 bases; unmatched junction bases: 6. The CDR3 sequence is CASSPATGGRNYGYTF. The CDR3 coding sequence is TGTGCCAGCTCACCGGCGACAGGGGGCAGGAACTATGGCTACACCTTC.

This clonotype was detected a few times. J is TRBJ2-1 and V is TRBV15; no clear D gene. The V end was cut by 0 bases, the J end by 6 bases, with 12 bases between. This CDR3 comprises 15 residues. CDR1 is LNHNV and CDR2 is YYDKDF in the germline V gene (reference sequence). The chain's CDR3 is CATSRDRSAANEQFF. CDR3 nucleotides: TGTGCCACCAGCAGAGATCGGTCAGCTGCCAATGAGCAGTTCTTC.